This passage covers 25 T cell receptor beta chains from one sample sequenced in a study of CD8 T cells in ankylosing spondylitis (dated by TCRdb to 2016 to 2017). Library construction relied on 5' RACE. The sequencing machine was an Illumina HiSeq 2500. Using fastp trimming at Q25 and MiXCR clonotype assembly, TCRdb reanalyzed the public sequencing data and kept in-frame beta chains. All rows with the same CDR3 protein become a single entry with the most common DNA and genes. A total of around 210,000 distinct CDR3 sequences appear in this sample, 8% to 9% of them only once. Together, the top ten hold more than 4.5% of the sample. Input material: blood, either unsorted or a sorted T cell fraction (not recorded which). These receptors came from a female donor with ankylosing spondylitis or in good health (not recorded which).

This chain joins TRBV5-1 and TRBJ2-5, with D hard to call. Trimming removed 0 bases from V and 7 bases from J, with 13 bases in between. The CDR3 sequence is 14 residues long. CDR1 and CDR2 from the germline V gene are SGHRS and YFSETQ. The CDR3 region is CASSLEPALGTQYF. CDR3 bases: TGCGCCAGCAGCTTGGAACCGGCCCTGGGGACCCAGTACTTC.

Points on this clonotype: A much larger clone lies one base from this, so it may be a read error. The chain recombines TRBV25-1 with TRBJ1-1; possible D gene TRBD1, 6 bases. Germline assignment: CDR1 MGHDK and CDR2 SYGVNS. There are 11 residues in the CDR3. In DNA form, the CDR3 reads TGTACCAGCAGTGAGGGGGCTGAAGCTTTCTTT. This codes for CTSSEGAEAFF.

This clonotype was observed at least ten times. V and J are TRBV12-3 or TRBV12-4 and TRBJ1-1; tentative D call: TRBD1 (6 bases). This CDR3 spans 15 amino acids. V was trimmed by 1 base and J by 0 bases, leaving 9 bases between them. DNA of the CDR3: TGTGCCAGCAGTTTAGTCCAGGGGTTGAACACTGAAGCTTTCTTT. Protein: CASSLVQGLNTEAFF.

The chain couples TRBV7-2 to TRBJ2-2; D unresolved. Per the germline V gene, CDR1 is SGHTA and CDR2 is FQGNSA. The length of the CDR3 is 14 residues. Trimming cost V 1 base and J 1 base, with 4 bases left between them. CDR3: CTSSLGGNTGELFF. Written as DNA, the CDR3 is TGTACCAGCAGCTTAGGAGGGAACACCGGGGAGCTGTTTTTT.

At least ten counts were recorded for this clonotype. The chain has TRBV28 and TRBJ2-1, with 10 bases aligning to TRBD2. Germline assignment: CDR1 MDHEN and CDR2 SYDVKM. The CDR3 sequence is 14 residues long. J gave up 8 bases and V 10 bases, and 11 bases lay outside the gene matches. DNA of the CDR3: TGTGCCACCCTCGAGCTAGCGGGAGTCGATGAGCAGTTCTTC. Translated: CATLELAGVDEQFF. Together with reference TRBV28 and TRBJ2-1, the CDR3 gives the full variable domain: DVKVTQSSRYLVKRTGEKVFLECVQDMDHENMFWYRQDPGLGLRLIYFSYDVKMKEKGDIPEGYSVSREKKERFSLILESASTNQTSMYLCATLELAGVDEQFFGPGTRLTVL.

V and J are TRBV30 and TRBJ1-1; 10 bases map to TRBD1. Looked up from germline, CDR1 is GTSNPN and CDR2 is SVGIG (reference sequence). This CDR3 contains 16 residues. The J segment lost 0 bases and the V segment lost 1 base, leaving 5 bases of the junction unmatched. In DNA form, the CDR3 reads TGTGCCTGGAGTGCCGGGACAGGGGTGATGAACACTGAAGCTTTCTTT. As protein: CAWSAGTGVMNTEAFF.

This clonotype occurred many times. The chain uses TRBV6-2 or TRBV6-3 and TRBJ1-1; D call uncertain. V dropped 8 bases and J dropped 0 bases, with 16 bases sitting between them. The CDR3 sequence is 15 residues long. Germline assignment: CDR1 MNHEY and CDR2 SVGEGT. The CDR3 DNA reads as TGTGCCAGCGGCCTCCGGGAGACCATGAACACTGAAGCTTTCTTT. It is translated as CASGLRETMNTEAFF.

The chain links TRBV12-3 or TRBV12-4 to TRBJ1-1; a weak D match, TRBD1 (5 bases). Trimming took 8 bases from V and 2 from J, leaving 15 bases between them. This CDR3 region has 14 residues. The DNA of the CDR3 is TGTGCCAGCGGCCCACGACAGACAAACACTGAAGCTTTCTTT. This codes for CASGPRQTNTEAFF.

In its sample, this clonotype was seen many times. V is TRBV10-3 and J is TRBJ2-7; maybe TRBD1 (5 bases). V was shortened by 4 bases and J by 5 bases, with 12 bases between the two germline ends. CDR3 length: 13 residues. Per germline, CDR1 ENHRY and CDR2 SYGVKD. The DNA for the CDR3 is TGTGCCATCAGTGGGGGCGTTATTGACGAGCAGTACTTC. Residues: CAISGGVIDEQYF.

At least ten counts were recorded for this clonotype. The CDR3 DNA sequence: TGTGCCAGCAGTCACGGGTTAGAGCAGTTCTTC. Its protein product is CASSHGLEQFF. This rearrangement joins TRBV6-2 or TRBV6-3 to TRBJ2-1, with D unresolved. The V gene lost 5 bases and the J gene lost 10 bases, with 9 bases spanning the gap. Germline-derived CDR1 and CDR2 are MNHEY and SVGEGT. CDR3 length equals 11 residues.

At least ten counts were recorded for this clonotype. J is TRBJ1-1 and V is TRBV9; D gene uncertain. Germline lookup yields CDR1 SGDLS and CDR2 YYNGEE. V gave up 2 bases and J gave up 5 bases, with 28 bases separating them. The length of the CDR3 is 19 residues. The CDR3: CASSVGFKNGLLASTEAFF. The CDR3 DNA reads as TGTGCCAGCAGCGTCGGGTTCAAGAATGGGTTACTGGCGAGTACTGAAGCTTTCTTT.

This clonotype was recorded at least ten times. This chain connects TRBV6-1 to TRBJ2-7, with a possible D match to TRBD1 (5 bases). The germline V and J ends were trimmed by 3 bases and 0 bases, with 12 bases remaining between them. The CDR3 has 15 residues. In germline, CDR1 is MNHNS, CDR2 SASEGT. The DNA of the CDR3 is TGTGCCAGCAGTGATCCCGGACACCTCTCCTACGAGCAGTACTTC. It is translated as CASSDPGHLSYEQYF.

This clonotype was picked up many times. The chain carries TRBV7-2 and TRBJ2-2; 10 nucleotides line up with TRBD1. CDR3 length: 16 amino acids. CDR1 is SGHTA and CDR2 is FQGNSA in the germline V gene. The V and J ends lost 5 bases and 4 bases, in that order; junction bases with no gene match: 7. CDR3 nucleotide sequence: TGTGCCAGCAGCGACGGGGACAGGGGACGCACCGGGGAGCTGTTTTTT. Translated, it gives CASSDGDRGRTGELFF.

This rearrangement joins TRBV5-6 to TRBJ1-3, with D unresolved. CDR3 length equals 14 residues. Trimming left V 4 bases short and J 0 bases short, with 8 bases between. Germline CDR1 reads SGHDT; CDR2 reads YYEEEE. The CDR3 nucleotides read TGTGCCAGCAGCCGACGGCTCTCTGGAAACACCATATATTTT. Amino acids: CASSRRLSGNTIYF.

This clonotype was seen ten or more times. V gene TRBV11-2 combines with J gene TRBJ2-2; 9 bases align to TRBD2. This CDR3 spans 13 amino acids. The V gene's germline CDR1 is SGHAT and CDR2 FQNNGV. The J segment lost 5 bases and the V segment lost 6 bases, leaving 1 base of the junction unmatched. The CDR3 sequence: CASRTSGTGELFF. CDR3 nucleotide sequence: TGTGCCAGCAGAACTAGCGGGACCGGGGAGCTGTTTTTT.

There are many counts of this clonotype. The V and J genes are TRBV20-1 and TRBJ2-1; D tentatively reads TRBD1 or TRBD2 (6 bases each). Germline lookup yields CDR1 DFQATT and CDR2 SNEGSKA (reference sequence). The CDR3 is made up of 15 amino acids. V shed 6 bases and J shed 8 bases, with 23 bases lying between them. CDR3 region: CSARGFGLASDEQFF. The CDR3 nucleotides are TGCAGTGCCAGGGGTTTTGGGCTAGCGAGCGATGAGCAGTTCTTC.

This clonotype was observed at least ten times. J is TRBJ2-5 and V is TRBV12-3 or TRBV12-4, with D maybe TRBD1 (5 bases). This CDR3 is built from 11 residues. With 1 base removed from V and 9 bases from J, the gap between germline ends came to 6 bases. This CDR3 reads CASSLGRAQYF. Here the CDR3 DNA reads TGTGCCAGCAGTTTAGGCAGGGCCCAGTACTTC.

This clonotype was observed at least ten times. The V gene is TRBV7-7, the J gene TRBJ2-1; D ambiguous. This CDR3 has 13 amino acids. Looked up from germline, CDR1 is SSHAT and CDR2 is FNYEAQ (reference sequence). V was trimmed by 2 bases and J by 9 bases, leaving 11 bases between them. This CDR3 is CASSLRRETEQFF. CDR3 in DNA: TGTGCCAGCAGCTTACGCAGAGAGACTGAGCAGTTCTTC.

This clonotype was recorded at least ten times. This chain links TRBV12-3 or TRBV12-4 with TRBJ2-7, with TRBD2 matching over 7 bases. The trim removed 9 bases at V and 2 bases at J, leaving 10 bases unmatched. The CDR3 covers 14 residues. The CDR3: CASWTRGETYEQYF. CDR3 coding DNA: TGTGCCAGTTGGACCCGGGGGGAAACCTACGAGCAGTACTTC.

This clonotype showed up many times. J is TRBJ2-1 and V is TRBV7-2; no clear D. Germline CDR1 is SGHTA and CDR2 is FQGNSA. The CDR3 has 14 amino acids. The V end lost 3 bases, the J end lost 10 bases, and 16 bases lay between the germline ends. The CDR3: CASSFPSVIKEQFF. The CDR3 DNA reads TGTGCCAGCAGCTTCCCCTCCGTGATAAAAGAGCAGTTCTTC. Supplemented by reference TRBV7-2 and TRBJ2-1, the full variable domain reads GAGVSQSPSNKVTEKGKDVELRCDPISGHTALYWYRQSLGQGLEFLIYFQGNSAPDKSGLPSDRFSAERTGGSVSTLTIQRTQQEDSAVYLCASSFPSVIKEQFFGPGTRLTVL.

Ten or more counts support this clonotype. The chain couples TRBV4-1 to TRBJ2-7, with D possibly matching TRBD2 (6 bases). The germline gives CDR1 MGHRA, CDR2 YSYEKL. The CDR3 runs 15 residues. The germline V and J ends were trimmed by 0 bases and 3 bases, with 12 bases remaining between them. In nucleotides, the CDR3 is TGCGCCAGCAGCCAAGAACAGCTCGGGAGCTACGAGCAGTACTTC. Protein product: CASSQEQLGSYEQYF.

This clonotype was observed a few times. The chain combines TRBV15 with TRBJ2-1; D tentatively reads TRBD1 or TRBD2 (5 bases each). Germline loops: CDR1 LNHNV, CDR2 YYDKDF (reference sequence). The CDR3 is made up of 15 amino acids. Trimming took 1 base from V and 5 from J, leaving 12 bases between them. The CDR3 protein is CATSRGSGAHNEQFF. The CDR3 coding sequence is TGTGCCACCAGCAGAGGTTCCGGGGCCCACAATGAGCAGTTCTTC.

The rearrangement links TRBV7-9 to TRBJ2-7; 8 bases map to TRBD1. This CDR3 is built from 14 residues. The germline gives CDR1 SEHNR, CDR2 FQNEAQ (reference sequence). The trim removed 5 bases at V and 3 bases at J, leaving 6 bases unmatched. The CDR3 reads CASSMTGARYEQYF. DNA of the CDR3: TGTGCCAGCAGCATGACAGGGGCGCGCTACGAGCAGTACTTC.

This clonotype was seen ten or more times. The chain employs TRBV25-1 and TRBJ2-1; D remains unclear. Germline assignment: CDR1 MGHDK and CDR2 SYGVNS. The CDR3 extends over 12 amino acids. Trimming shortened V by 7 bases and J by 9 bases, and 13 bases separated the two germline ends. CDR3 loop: CASTASPGEQFF. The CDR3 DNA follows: TGTGCCAGCACCGCAAGCCCGGGTGAGCAGTTCTTC.

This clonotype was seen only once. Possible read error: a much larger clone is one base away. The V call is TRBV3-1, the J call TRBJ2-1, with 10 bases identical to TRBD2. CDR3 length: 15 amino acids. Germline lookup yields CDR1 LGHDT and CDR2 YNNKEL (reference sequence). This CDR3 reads CACSLGLAQNNEQFF. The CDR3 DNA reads TGTGCCTGCAGCCTGGGACTAGCGCAAAACAATGAGCAGTTCTTC.